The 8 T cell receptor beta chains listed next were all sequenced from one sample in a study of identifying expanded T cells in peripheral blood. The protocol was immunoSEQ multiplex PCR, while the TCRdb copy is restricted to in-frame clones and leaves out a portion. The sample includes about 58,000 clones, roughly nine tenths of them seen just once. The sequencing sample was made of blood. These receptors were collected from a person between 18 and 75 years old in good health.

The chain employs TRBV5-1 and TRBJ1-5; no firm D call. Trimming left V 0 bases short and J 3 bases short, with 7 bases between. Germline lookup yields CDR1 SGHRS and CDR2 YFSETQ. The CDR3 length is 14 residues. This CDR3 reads CASSLGQDNQPQHF. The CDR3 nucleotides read TGCGCCAGCAGCTTGGGTCAGGACAATCAGCCCCAGCATTTT.

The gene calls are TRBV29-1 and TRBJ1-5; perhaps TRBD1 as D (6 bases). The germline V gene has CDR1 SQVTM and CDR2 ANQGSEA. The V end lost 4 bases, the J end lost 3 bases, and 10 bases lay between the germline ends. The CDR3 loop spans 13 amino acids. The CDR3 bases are TGCAGCGTTGCGGGGGCAGCCAATCAGCCCCAGCATTTT. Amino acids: CSVAGAANQPQHF.

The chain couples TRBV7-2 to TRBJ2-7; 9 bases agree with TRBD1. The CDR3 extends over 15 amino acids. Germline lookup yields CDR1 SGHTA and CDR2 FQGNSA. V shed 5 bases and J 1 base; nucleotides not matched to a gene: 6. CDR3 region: CASSVSGTGSYEQYF. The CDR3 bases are TGTGCCAGCAGCGTATCCGGGACAGGGTCCTACGAGCAGTACTTC.

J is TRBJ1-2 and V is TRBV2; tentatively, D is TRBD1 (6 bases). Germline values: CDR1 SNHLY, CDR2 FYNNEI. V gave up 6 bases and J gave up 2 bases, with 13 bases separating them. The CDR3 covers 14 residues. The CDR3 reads CASSPSGTNYGYTF. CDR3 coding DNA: TGTGCCAGCAGCCCGTCCGGGACAAACTATGGCTACACCTTC.

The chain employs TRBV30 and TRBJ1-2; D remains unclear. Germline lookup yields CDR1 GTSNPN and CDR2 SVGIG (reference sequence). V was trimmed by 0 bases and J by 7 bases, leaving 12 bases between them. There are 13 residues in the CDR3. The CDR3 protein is CAWSVGPGLGYTF. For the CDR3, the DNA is TGTGCCTGGAGTGTAGGCCCAGGTCTTGGCTACACCTTC.

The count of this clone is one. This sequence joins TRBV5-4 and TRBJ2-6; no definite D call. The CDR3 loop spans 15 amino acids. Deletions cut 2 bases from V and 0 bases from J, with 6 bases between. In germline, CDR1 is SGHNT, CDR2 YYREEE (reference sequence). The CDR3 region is CASSFAGSGANVLTF. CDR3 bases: TGTGCCAGCAGCTTTGCAGGCTCTGGGGCCAACGTCCTGACTTTC.

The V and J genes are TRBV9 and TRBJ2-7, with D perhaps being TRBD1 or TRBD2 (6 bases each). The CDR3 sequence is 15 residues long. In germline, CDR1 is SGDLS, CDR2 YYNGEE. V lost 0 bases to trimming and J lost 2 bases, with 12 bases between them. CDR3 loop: CASSVGGGHTYEQYF. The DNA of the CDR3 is TGTGCCAGCAGCGTAGGAGGGGGGCACACCTACGAGCAGTACTTC.

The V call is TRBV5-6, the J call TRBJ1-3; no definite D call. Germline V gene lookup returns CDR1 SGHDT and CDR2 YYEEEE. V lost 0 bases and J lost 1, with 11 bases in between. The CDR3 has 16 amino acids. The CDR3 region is CASSLAVVGSGNTIYF. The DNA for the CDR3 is TGTGCCAGCAGCTTGGCCGTAGTAGGGTCTGGAAACACCATATATTTT.